This T cell receptor beta chain was recorded in a study of blood T cell repertoires in COVID-19. The overall study: In each case, the material was cDNA or gDNA derived from T cells, B-cell-depleted T cells, or PBMCs.

Patients from Seattle were sampled longitudinally, starting during active infection. The CDR3 runs to 12 residues. V was cut by 5 bases and J by 4 bases, with 10 bases left in between. In germline, CDR1 is SGHRS, CDR2 YFSETQ. Per the authors' pipeline: Scientists estimated how many nucleated cells there were by amplifying reference gene primers. Data came from immunoSEQ multiplex PCR; TCRdb stores just in-frame clones and leaves some out. That table gives V, J and clone size, and the DNA gave D and trimming. In the table there are hundreds of thousands of clones, 85% to 90% of which are singletons. The receptor was derived from a man aged 18 to 29 with COVID-19, enrolled during active disease. V usage is TRBV5-1 and J usage is TRBJ2-7; no clear D gene. Sequencing was done on a sample of peripheral blood. The CDR3 loop is CASSGQHYEQYF. Written as DNA, the CDR3 is TGCGCCAGCAGTGGGCAACATTACGAGCAGTACTTC. The variable domain in full, with the rest retrieved from reference TRBV5-1 and TRBJ2-7, is KAGVTQTPRYLIKTRGQQVTLSCSPISGHRSVSWYQQTPGQGLQFLFEYFSETQRNKGNFPGRFSGRQFSNSRSEMNVSTLELGDSALYLCASSGQHYEQYFGPGTRLTVT.